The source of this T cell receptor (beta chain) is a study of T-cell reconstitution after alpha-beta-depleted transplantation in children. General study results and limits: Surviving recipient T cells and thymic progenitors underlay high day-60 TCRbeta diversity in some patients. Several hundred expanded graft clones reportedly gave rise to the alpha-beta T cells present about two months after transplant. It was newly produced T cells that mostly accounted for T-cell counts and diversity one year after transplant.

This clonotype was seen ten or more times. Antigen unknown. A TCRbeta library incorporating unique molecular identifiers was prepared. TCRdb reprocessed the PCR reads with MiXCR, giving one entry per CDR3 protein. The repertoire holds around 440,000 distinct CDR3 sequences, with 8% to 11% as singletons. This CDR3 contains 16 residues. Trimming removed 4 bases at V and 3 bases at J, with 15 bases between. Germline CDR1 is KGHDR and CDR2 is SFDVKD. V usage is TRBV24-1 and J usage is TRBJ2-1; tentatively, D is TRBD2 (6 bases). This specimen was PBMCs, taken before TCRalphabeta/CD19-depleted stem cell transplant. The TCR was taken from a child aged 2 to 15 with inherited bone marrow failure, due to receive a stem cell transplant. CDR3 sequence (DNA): TGTGCCACCAGTGAGTCATGGGCCGGGGGCTACAATGAGCAGTTCTTC. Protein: CATSESWAGGYNEQFF.